This T cell receptor beta chain was recorded in a study of cytomegalovirus exposure and HLA in healthy donors. Both 60 Vbeta primers and 13 Jbeta primers went into the PCR. In the original analysis: Approximately 11 million shared chains were among the 60 million to 80 million unique TCR beta chains that a later analysis counted. Assay: immunoSEQ multiplex PCR; the TCRdb copy retains only in-frame clones and omits some. Clonal size and the V and J genes are those of that table, whereas D and trimming came from the DNA. The data show over 110,000 clones, over 70% seen once. Trimming removed 0 bases at V and 7 bases at J, with 10 bases between. Germline assignment: CDR1 MNHEY and CDR2 SVGAGI. CDR3 length equals 14 residues. Study outcomes and limitations: Accounts indicate the classifier identified cytomegalovirus status with strong specificity and sensitivity. A later analysis showed TCR association rates differing by HLA locus, peaking at DRB1 and lowest at HLA-C.

Points on this clone: Its specificity is not known.

This TCR came from a man aged 18 to 35 in good health and CMV-seronegative. Sample: PBMCs. The rearrangement joins TRBV6-5 to TRBJ1-3, with D perhaps matching TRBD1 (5 bases). The CDR3 sequence: CASSYSITGNTIYF. In DNA form, the CDR3 reads TGTGCCAGCAGTTACTCGATCACAGGCAACACCATATATTTT.